The source of this T cell receptor beta chain is a study of blood T cell repertoires in COVID-19. Study in general: The analysed material was cDNA or gDNA that came from T cells, B-cell-depleted T cells, or PBMCs.

The CDR3 spans 15 residues. From germline, CDR1 is MNHEY and CDR2 SVGAGI. The V end was cut by 2 bases, the J end by 0 bases, with 11 bases between. The repertoire was sequenced with immunoSEQ multiplex PCR; TCRdb's copy has only in-frame clones and lacks some. The sample includes 120,000 or so clones, more than 75% of them seen just once. The chain uses TRBV6-5 and TRBJ2-7; perhaps TRBD2 as D (6 bases). The sample consisted of peripheral blood. This TCR came from a man aged 50-59 years with acute or convalescent COVID-19. The DNA of the CDR3 is TGTGCCAGCAGTTACGGTGGGAGGATCTCCTACGAGCAGTACTTC. Protein sequence: CASSYGGRISYEQYF.